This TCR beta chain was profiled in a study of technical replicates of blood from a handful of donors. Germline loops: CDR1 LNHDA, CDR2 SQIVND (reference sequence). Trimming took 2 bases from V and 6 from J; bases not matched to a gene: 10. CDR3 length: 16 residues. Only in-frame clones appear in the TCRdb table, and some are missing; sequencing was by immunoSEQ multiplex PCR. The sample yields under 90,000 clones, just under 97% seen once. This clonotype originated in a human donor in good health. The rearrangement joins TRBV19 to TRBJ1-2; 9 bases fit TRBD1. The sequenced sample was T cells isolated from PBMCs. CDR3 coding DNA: TGTGCCAGTAGTATATATTTGGGACAGGGAACTCATGGCTACACCTTC. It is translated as CASSIYLGQGTHGYTF.